This entry features one T cell receptor beta chain sequence. The record originates from a study of blood T cell repertoires in COVID-19. This CDR3 is built from 12 residues. CDR1 and CDR2 from the germline V gene are SNHLY and FYNNEI. V lost 7 bases and J lost 7, with 14 bases in between. Assay used: immunoSEQ multiplex PCR; TCRdb lists only in-frame clones, some missing. The top ten clones hold approximately 8% of a sample with almost 200,000 clones, approximately 88% of them seen once. Sequencing used PBMCs or T cells enriched from blood (not recorded which). This TCR was recovered from a young woman who had recovered from COVID-19. The chain has TRBV2 and TRBJ2-7, with a possible D match to TRBD2 (6 bases). CDR3 in amino acids: CASTRLGGEQYF. The DNA for the CDR3 is TGTGCCAGCACGAGACTGGGGGGAGAGCAGTACTTC.